This T cell receptor beta chain stems from a study of T-cell memory formation after mild COVID-19. The length of the CDR3 is 15 residues. Losses at the gene ends were 1 base for V and 7 bases for J; bases not matched to a gene: 5. Per the germline V gene, CDR1 is SGHTA and CDR2 is FQGTGA. TCRdb ran MiXCR on the 5' RACE reads and lists one entry per CDR3 protein. The table has 50,000 to 60,000 distinct CDR3 sequences, roughly 26% seen once; the top ten hold about 40%. The study, taken as a whole, reports: Second-wave clones that peaked on day 37 lacked confirmed SARS-CoV-2 specificity.

This clonotype was counted between two and nine times. Antigen specificity is unknown. This chain links TRBV7-3 with TRBJ2-1; 9 bases match TRBD1. Sequences were obtained from PBMCs or a T cell subset sorted from them (not recorded which). This sequence originates from a man younger than 35 who had mild COVID-19 (a few samples of this study predate the infection). Cell type and time point are not known. The CDR3 DNA is TGTGCCAGCAGCTTAAAGGGACAGGGCTTGAATGAGCAGTTCTTC. Translated: CASSLKGQGLNEQFF.